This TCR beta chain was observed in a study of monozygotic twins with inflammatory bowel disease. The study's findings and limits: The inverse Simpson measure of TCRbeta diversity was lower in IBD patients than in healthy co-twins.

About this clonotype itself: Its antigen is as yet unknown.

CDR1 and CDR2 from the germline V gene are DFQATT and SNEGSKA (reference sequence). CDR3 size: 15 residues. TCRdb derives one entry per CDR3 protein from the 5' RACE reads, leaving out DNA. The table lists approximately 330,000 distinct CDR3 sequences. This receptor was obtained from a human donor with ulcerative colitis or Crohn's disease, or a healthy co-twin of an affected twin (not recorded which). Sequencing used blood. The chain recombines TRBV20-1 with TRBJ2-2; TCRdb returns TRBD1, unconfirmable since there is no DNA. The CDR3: CSARRQGGNTGELFF.